Listed below are T cell receptor beta chains from one sample, sequenced in a study of T cell repertoires in cytomegalovirus infection. MiXCR was run by TCRdb on the reads, yielding one entry per CDR3 protein. The sample includes under 600,000 distinct CDR3 sequences, about 15% of them seen just once. The sample consisted of CD8+ T cells from PBMCs. The source of these receptors is a human donor in good health (CMV status not recorded). Some clones in this sample may be carry-over from other donors' samples. The CDR3 runs from the conserved cysteine through the conserved F or W. Fields, in order: V gene, clone size, D gene, J gene, CDR3 DNA, CDR3 protein. D genes are given only for firm matches. The size of a clone is reported for some rows only, either as once, few or many, or as a class for expanded clones.

TRBV7-9	many	NA	TRBJ1-5	TGTGCCAGCAGCCGGACAGACAACCAGCCCCAGCATTTT	CASSRTDNQPQHF
TRBV9	once	NA	TRBJ2-1	TGTGCCAGCAGTCTGGGAGGGACAATCAATGAGCAGTTCTTC	CASSLGGTINEQFF
TRBV6-4	many	TRBD2	TRBJ2-3	TGTGCCAGCAGTGCCAAGACTAGCGGCACAGATACGCAGTATTTT	CASSAKTSGTDTQYF
TRBV27	many	NA	TRBJ1-5	TGTGCCAGCAGTTTATGGGAGGATCAGCCCCAGCATTTT	CASSLWEDQPQHF
TRBV29-1	many	TRBD1	TRBJ2-7	TGCAGCGTTGAAGTGGGGACAGGGTACGAGCAGTACTTC	CSVEVGTGYEQYF
TRBV9	few	NA	TRBJ2-7	TGTGCCAGCAGCCCACAGAGGGGGTTCACCTACGAGCAGTACTTC	CASSPQRGFTYEQYF
TRBV6-1	few	TRBD1	TRBJ2-7	TGTGCCAGCAGCGCCAGGGGGATTCCCTACGAGCAGTACTTC	CASSARGIPYEQYF
TRBV5-6	NA	NA	TRBJ1-2	TGTGCCAGCAGCAGCTTAGGGGACGGGTATGACGATGGCTACACCTTC	CASSSLGDGYDDGYTF
TRBV28	NA	NA	TRBJ2-7	TGTGCCAGCAGCCTTCTAGGGTCAATCCACGAGCAGTACTTC	CASSLLGSIHEQYF
TRBV19	few	NA	TRBJ2-2	TGTGCCAGTGTCGGCGGAAGCTCCCCTGGCGGGGAGCTGTTTTTT	CASVGGSSPGGELFF
TRBV27	NA	NA	TRBJ1-4	TGTGCCAGCAGTTTATCCAGTTCAACTAATGAAAAACTGTTTTTT	CASSLSSSTNEKLFF
TRBV4-1	few	NA	TRBJ1-1	TGCGCCAGCAGCGAGCGACTAGGCGCTGAAGCTTTCTTT	CASSERLGAEAFF
TRBV7-8	many	TRBD1	TRBJ2-5	TGTGCCAGCAGTCCCGGACAGGGGTACCAAGAGACCCAGTACTTC	CASSPGQGYQETQYF
TRBV12-3/TRBV12-4	many	NA	TRBJ2-6	TGTGCCAGCAGCCCTACCTCTGGGGCCAACGTCCTGACTTTC	CASSPTSGANVLTF
TRBV30	few	NA	TRBJ2-3	TGTGCCTCCGCACGGCAGGGCGGTGTGGGATATTTT	CASARQGGVGYF
TRBV28	many	NA	TRBJ2-1	TGTGCCAGCAGTTACAGGGCCCCCAGCAATGAGCAGTTCTTC	CASSYRAPSNEQFF
TRBV27	once	NA	TRBJ1-1	TGTGCCAGCAGTCCCGGGACTCTGACGGGAGCTTTCTTT	CASSPGTLTGAFF
TRBV6-6	few	NA	TRBJ1-1	TGTGCCAGCAGTTACGGAGGACGGCCGAACACTGAAGCTTTCTTT	CASSYGGRPNTEAFF
TRBV7-8	many	NA	TRBJ1-5	TGTGCCAGCAGCCAATACGGGCTTAGCAATCAGCCCCAGCATTTT	CASSQYGLSNQPQHF
TRBV6-4	NA	NA	TRBJ2-1	TGTGCCAGCAGTGATTTTAAGCAGGGGACCTACAATGAGCAGTTCTTC	CASSDFKQGTYNEQFF
TRBV27	NA	NA	TRBJ2-7	TGTGCCAGCAACCTGAGGGGGGGATCCTACGAGCAGTACTTC	CASNLRGGSYEQYF
TRBV9	few	NA	TRBJ1-1	TGTGCCAGCAGCGTAGCTGGGGTGAACACTGAAGCTTTCTTT	CASSVAGVNTEAFF
TRBV5-1	many	NA	TRBJ1-5	TGTGCCAGCAGCTTGGAGGGGAATAGCAATCAGCCCCAGCATTTT	CASSLEGNSNQPQHF
TRBV4-1	few	NA	TRBJ2-1	TGCGCCAGCAGCCAAGGGGGCAGTGAGCAGTTCTTC	CASSQGGSEQFF
TRBV6-1	NA	NA	TRBJ1-2	TGTGCCAGCAGTGAAGCTCCCGGGGAGACCGGCTATGGCTACACCTTC	CASSEAPGETGYGYTF
TRBV20-1	NA	TRBD2	TRBJ2-1	TGCAGTGGGAGCGGGAGGTCTTACAATGAGCAGTTCTTC	CSGSGRSYNEQFF
TRBV7-3	many	TRBD2	TRBJ2-1	TGTGCCAGCAGCTTATACCCCAGCGGGAGAGTTAACAATGAGCAGTTCTTC	CASSLYPSGRVNNEQFF
TRBV7-9	many	TRBD2	TRBJ2-3	TGTGCCAGCAGCTCCTCTAGCGGGAGAGCAGATACGCAGTATTTT	CASSSSSGRADTQYF
TRBV19	few	NA	TRBJ2-1	TGTGCCAGTAGTCTGGGGATGCCCTACAATGAGCAGTTCTTC	CASSLGMPYNEQFF
TRBV24-1	NA	NA	TRBJ1-1	TGTGCCACCAGTGACCCTCAGGAGAACACTGAAGCTTTCTTT	CATSDPQENTEAFF
TRBV11-2	many	NA	TRBJ2-6	TGTGCCAGCAGCTTAGAACCTGGGGCCAACGTCCTGACTTTC	CASSLEPGANVLTF
TRBV12-3/TRBV12-4	many	NA	TRBJ2-7	TGTGCCAGCAGTTTACAGGGACCCTACGAGCAGTACTTC	CASSLQGPYEQYF
TRBV27	many	NA	TRBJ2-7	TGTGCCAGCAGTTTGATAGGTACCTACGAGCAGTACTTC	CASSLIGTYEQYF
TRBV27	few	NA	TRBJ2-5	TGTGCCAGCAGACCAACGGGTGGGAGCCGCCAAACGCCCCAGTACTTC	CASRPTGGSRQTPQYF
TRBV27	many	NA	TRBJ1-4	TGTGCCAGCAGGAGTCACCGGGACGAATCCGAAAAACTGTTTTTT	CASRSHRDESEKLFF
TRBV28	many	TRBD1	TRBJ2-7	TGTGCCAGCGCCAAAAGGGGGGACAGGGCTTCCTACGAGCAGTACTTC	CASAKRGDRASYEQYF
TRBV6-5	few	NA	TRBJ1-1	TGTGCCAGCAGATCCAGAGGGGGAAACACTGAAGCTTTCTTT	CASRSRGGNTEAFF
TRBV7-9	few	NA	TRBJ2-4	TGTGCCAGCAGCTCCGGGAATGGAGCCAAAAACATTCAGTACTTC	CASSSGNGAKNIQYF
TRBV6-2/TRBV6-3	many	TRBD2	TRBJ2-7	TGTGCCAGCAGTTACCGCTGGCGGGAGACCTACGAGCAGTACTTC	CASSYRWRETYEQYF
TRBV29-1	NA	NA	TRBJ1-5	TGCAGCGTTGAGCAGCCGCCTTCCAGCTTGGGCAATCAGCCCCAGCATTTT	CSVEQPPSSLGNQPQHF
TRBV7-9	many	NA	TRBJ2-1	TGTGCCAGCAGCGCGGGTGGAAGCTCCTACAATGAGCAGTTCTTC	CASSAGGSSYNEQFF
TRBV7-2	many	NA	TRBJ2-1	TGTGCCAGCAGCTTTAGAGGCAATGAGCAGTTCTTC	CASSFRGNEQFF
TRBV12-3/TRBV12-4	NA	NA	TRBJ2-7	TGTGCCAGCAGTTCCGGGACCTCCTACAAGCAGTACTTC	CASSSGTSYKQYF
TRBV7-9	NA	TRBD1	TRBJ1-5	TGTGCCAGCAACCCGGGGGGACAGAATCAGCCCCAGCATTTT	CASNPGGQNQPQHF
TRBV27	NA	TRBD1	TRBJ2-3	TGTGCCAGCAGCAACCGGGACAGGGTCACAGATACGCAGTATTTT	CASSNRDRVTDTQYF
TRBV7-2	many	TRBD1	TRBJ1-3	TGTGCCAGCAGCTTGGACAGGGCGTCTGGAAACACCATATATTTT	CASSLDRASGNTIYF
TRBV7-9	many	NA	TRBJ1-1	TGTGCCAGCAGCGAGGGACGGAGGAACACTGAAGCTTTCTTT	CASSEGRRNTEAFF
TRBV6-1	many	NA	TRBJ2-3	TGTGCCAGCAGTGAAAACGGAAACCTAGATACGCAGTATTTT	CASSENGNLDTQYF
TRBV5-1	NA	TRBD1	TRBJ2-4	TGCGCCAGCAGCCCCGAGACAGGGAAAGCCAAAAACATTCAGTACTTC	CASSPETGKAKNIQYF
TRBV6-4	NA	NA	TRBJ1-2	TGTGCCAGCAGTGCCACCCCCGGGGGAGATGGCTACACCTTC	CASSATPGGDGYTF
TRBV29-1	many	NA	TRBJ2-7	TGCAGCGTCAGTAACGTCTACGAGCAGTACTTC	CSVSNVYEQYF
TRBV25-1	few	TRBD2	TRBJ2-1	TGTGCCAGCACTGACGGGAGGGCCGAGAATGAGCAGTTCTTC	CASTDGRAENEQFF
TRBV4-2	few	NA	TRBJ1-1	TGTGCCAGCAGCCAAGCCCGGGCGGGGGACACTGAAGCTTTCTTT	CASSQARAGDTEAFF